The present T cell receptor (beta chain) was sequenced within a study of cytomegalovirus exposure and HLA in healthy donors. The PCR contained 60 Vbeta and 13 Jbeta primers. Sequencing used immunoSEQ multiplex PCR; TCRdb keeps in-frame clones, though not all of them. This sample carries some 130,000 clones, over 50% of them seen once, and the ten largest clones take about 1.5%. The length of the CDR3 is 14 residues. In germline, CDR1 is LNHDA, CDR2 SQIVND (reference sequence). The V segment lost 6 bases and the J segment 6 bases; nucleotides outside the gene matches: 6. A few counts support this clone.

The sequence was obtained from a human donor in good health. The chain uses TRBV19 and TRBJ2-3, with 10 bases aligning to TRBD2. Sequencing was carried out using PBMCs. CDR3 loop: CASRSGRAQDTQYF. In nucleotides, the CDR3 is TGTGCCAGTAGAAGCGGGAGGGCCCAGGATACGCAGTATTTT.